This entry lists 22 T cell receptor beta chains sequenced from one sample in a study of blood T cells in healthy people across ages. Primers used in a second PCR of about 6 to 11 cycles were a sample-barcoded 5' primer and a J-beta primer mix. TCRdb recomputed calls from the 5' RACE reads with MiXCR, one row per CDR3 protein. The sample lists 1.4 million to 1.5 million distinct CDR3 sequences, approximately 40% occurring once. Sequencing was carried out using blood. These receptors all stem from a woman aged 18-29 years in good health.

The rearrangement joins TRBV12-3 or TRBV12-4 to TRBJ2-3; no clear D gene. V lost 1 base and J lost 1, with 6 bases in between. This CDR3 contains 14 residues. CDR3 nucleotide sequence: TGTGCCAGCAGTTTAGTGAAGGGCACAGATACGCAGTATTTT. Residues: CASSLVKGTDTQYF.

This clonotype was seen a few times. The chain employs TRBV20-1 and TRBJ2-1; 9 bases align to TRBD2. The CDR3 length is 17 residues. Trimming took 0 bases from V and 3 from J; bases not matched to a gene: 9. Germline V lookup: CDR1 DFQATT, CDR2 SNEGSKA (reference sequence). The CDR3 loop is CSARESVASGNYNEQFF. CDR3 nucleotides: TGCAGTGCTAGAGAAAGCGTCGCTAGCGGGAACTACAATGAGCAGTTCTTC.

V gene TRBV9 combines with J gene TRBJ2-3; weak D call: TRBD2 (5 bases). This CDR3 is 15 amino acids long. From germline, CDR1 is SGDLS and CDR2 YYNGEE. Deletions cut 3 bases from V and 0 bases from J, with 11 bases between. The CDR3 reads CASSERTGSTDTQYF. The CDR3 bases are TGTGCCAGCAGCGAACGGACGGGGAGCACAGATACGCAGTATTTT. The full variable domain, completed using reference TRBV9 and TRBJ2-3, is DSGVTQTPKHLITATGQRVTLRCSPRSGDLSVYWYQQSLDQGLQFLIQYYNGEERAKGNILERFSAQQFPDLHSELNLSSLELGDSALYFCASSERTGSTDTQYFGPGTRLTVL.

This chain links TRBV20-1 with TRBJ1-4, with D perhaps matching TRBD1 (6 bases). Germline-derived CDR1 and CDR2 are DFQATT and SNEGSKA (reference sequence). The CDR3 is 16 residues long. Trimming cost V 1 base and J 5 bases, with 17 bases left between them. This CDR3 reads CSARAPLARGNEKLFF. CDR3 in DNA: TGCAGTGCTAGAGCCCCACTCGCTAGGGGGAATGAAAAACTGTTTTTT.

CDR3 amino acids: CSARDGTSGSREQYF. CDR3 DNA: TGCAGTGCTAGAGACGGGACTAGCGGGAGCCGGGAGCAGTACTTC. The gene calls are TRBV20-1 and TRBJ2-7; 14 bases agree with TRBD2. In germline, CDR1 is DFQATT, CDR2 SNEGSKA (reference sequence). With 0 bases clipped from V and 7 bases from J, the junction kept 5 bases outside the gene matches. This CDR3 is 15 amino acids long.

CDR3 bases: TGTGCCAGCAGTGAGCTGCAGTTCTTC. It specifies CASSELQFF. This chain joins TRBV2 and TRBJ2-1; D is undetermined. CDR3 length: 9 residues. V lost 3 bases to trimming and J lost 12 bases, with 3 bases between them. The germline CDR1 and CDR2 sequences are SNHLY and FYNNEI.

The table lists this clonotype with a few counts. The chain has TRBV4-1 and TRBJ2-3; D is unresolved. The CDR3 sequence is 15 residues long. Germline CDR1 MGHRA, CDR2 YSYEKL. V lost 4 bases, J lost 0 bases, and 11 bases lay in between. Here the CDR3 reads CASSRDTSSTDTQYF. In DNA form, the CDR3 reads TGCGCCAGCAGCCGAGACACGTCTAGCACAGATACGCAGTATTTT.

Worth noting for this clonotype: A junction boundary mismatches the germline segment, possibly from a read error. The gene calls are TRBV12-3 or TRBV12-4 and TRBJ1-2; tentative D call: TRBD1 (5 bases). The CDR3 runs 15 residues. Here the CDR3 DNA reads TGTGCCTGCAGTTCCGGGGTCCGGGGGAACTATGGCTACACCTTC. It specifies CACSSGVRGNYGYTF.

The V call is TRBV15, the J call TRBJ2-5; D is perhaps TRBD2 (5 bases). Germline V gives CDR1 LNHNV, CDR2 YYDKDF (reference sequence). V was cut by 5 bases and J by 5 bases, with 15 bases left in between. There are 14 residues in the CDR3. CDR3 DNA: TGTGCCACCAGCGGACGAGTCGGGGTGGAGACCCAGTACTTC. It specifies CATSGRVGVETQYF. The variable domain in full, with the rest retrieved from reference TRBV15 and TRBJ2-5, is DAMVIQNPRYQVTQFGKPVTLSCSQTLNHNVMYWYQQKSSQAPKLLFHYYDKDFNNEADTPDNFQSRRPNTSFCFLDIRSPGLGDTAMYLCATSGRVGVETQYFGPGTRLLVL.

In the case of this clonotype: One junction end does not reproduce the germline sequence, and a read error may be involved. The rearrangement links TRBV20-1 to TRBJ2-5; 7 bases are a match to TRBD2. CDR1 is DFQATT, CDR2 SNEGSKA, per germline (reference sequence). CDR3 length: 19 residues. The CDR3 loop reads CSARDLGPPKAGTQEIQYF. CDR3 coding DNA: TGCAGTGCTAGAGATCTGGGCCCTCCGAAAGCGGGGACCCAAGAGATCCAGTACTTC.

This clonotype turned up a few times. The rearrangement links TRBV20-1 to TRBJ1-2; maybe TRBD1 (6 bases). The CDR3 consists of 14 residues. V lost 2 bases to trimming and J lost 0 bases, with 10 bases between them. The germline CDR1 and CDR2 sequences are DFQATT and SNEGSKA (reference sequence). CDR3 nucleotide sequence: TGCAGTGCTAGAATCGGACAGCCTAACTATGGCTACACCTTC. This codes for CSARIGQPNYGYTF.

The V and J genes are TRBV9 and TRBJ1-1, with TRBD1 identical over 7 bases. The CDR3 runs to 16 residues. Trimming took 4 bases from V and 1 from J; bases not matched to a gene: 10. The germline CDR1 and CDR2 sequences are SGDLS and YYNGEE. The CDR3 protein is CASSSGRGRKNTEAFF. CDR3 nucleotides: TGTGCCAGCAGCTCTGGAAGGGGGCGGAAGAACACTGAAGCTTTCTTT.

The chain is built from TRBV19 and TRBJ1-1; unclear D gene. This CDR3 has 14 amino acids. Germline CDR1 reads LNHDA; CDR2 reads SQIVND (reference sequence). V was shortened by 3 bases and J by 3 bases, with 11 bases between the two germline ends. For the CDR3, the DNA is TGTGCCAGTAGTATTTGGGGTCTGGACACTGAAGCTTTCTTT. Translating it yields CASSIWGLDTEAFF.

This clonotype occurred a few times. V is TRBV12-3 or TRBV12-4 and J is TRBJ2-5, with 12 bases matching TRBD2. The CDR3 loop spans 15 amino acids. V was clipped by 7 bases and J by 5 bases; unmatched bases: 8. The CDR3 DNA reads TGTGCCAGCAACCTACTAGCGGGGGGTGCGGAGACCCAGTACTTC. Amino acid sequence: CASNLLAGGAETQYF.

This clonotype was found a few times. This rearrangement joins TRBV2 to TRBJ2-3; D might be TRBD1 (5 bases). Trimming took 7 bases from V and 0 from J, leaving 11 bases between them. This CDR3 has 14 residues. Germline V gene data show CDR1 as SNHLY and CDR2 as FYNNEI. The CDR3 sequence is CASTSRTSTDTQYF. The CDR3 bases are TGTGCCAGCACTTCGAGGACAAGCACAGATACGCAGTATTTT.

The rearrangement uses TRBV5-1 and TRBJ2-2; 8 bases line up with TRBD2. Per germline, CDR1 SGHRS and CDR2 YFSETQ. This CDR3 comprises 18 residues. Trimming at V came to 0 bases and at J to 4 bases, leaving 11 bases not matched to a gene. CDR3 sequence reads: CASSLEVSGTLSTGELFF. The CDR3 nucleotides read TGCGCCAGCAGCTTGGAAGTTAGCGGGACCCTGAGCACCGGGGAGCTGTTTTTT. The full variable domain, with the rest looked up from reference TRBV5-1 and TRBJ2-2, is KAGVTQTPRYLIKTRGQQVTLSCSPISGHRSVSWYQQTPGQGLQFLFEYFSETQRNKGNFPGRFSGRQFSNSRSEMNVSTLELGDSALYLCASSLEVSGTLSTGELFFGEGSRLTVL.

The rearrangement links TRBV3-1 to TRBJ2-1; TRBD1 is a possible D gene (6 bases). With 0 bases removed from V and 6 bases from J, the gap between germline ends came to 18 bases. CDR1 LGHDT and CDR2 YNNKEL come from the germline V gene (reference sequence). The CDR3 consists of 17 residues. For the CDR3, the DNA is TGTGCCAGCAGCCAAGATAACCCAGGGGTCCGGATCAATGAGCAGTTCTTC. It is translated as CASSQDNPGVRINEQFF.

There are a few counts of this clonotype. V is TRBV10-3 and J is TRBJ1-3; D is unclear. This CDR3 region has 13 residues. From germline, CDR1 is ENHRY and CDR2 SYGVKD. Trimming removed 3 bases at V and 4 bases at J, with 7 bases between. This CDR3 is CAISDGVGNTIYF. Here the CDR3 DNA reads TGTGCCATCAGTGACGGGGTCGGAAACACCATATATTTT.

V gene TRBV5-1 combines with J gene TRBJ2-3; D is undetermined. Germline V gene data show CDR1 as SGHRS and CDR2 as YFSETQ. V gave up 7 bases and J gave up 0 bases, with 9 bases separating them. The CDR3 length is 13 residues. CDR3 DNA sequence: TGCGCCAGCCAACCCGCTAGCACAGATACGCAGTATTTT. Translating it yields CASQPASTDTQYF.

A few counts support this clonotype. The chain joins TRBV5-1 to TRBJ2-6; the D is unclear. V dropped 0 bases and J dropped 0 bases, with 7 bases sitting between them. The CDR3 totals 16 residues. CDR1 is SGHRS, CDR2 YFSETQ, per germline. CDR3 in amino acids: CASSLGLISGANVLTF. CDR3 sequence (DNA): TGCGCCAGCAGCTTGGGCCTGATCTCTGGGGCCAACGTCCTGACTTTC.

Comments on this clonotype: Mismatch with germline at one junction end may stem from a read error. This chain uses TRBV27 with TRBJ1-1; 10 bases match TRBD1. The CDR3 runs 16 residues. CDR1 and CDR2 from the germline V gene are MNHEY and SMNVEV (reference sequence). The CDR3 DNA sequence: TGTGTCAGCAGTCAGACAGGGGGCAAAAGGGTAGGTGAAGCTTTCTTT. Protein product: CVSSQTGGKRVGEAFF.

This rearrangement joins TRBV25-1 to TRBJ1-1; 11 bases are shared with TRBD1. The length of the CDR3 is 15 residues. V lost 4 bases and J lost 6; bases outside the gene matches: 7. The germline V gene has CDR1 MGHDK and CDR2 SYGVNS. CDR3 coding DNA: TGTGCCAGCAGTGGTTGGGACAGGGGGATCCCTGAAGCTTTCTTT. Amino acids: CASSGWDRGIPEAFF. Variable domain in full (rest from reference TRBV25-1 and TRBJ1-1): EADIYQTPRYLVIGTGKKITLECSQTMGHDKMYWYQQDPGMELHLIHYSYGVNSTEKGDLSSESTVSRIRTEHFPLTLESARPSHTSQYLCASSGWDRGIPEAFFGQGTRLTVV.